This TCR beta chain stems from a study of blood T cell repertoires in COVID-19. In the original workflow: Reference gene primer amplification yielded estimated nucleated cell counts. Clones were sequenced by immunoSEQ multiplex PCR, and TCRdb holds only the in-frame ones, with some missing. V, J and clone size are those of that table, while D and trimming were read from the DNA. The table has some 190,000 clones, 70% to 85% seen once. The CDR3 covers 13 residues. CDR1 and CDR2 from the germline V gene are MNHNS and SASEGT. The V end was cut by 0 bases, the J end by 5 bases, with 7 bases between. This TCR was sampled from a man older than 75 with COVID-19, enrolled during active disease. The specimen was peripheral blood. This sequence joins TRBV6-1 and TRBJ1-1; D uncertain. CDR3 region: CASSEASVTEAFF. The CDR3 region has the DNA TGTGCCAGCAGTGAAGCGAGTGTAACTGAAGCTTTCTTT.